The 25 T cell receptor beta chains in this list originate from one sample, sequenced in a study of T cell responses to AZD1222 COVID-19 vaccine. Assay used: immunoSEQ multiplex PCR; TCRdb lists only in-frame clones, some missing. The sample contains 130,000 or so clones, roughly nine tenths of which appear only once. The sample here was peripheral blood, taken 28 days after the second AZD1222 dose. These receptors were obtained from an adult who received the AZD1222 COVID-19 vaccine.

This clone occurred a few times. The chain uses TRBV10-3 and TRBJ2-5; 7 positions agree with TRBD1. Trimming took 6 bases from V and 5 from J; bases not matched to a gene: 6. The CDR3 runs 13 residues. CDR1 is ENHRY and CDR2 is SYGVKD in the germline V gene. CDR3 sequence: CAISMDRWETQYF. The CDR3 DNA reads as TGTGCCATCAGCATGGACAGGTGGGAGACCCAGTACTTC.

This chain connects TRBV19 to TRBJ2-2; 7 nucleotides agree with TRBD2. This CDR3 spans 16 amino acids. In germline, CDR1 is LNHDA, CDR2 SQIVND (reference sequence). The ends lost 3 bases at V and 5 bases at J; junction bases unmatched: 9. The CDR3 loop reads CASSIGGRARTGELFF. CDR3 nucleotides: TGTGCCAGTAGTATCGGGGGGAGGGCCAGAACCGGGGAGCTGTTTTTT.

The gene calls are TRBV2 and TRBJ1-2; 7 bases line up with TRBD1. CDR1 is SNHLY and CDR2 is FYNNEI in the germline V gene. CDR3 length: 14 amino acids. V lost 6 bases, J lost 0 bases, and 4 bases stayed unmatched. In DNA form, the CDR3 reads TGTGCCAGCAGATACAGGGGCGCTAACTATGGCTACACCTTC. This sequence encodes CASRYRGANYGYTF.

The chain is built from TRBV25-1 and TRBJ1-2; a possible D gene is TRBD1 (5 bases). From germline, CDR1 is MGHDK and CDR2 SYGVNS. V dropped 2 bases and J dropped 8 bases, with 21 bases sitting between them. There are 16 residues in the CDR3. The CDR3 DNA reads TGTGCCAGCAGTGAACTCTCTGGCCAGGGTGCTGGGGGCTACACCTTC. This translates into CASSELSGQGAGGYTF.

CDR3 nucleotides: TGTGCCAGCAGCCTAGGGAGTTCCGGGGAGCTGTTTTTT. This translates into CASSLGSSGELFF. The V call is TRBV5-6, the J call TRBJ2-2; D may be TRBD2 (5 bases). The CDR3 length is 13 residues. V was clipped by 4 bases and J by 6 bases, with 10 bases between them. Germline V gene lookup returns CDR1 SGHDT and CDR2 YYEEEE.

This chain uses TRBV2 with TRBJ2-3, with D possibly TRBD2 on 6 matching bases. Germline V gene sequence: CDR1 SNHLY, CDR2 FYNNEI. This CDR3 has 13 amino acids. V was shortened by 5 bases and J by 9 bases, with 15 bases between the two germline ends. In DNA form, the CDR3 reads TGTGCCAGCAGTCAGGGACGAAGCGGGACGCAGTATTTT. Amino acid sequence: CASSQGRSGTQYF. Drawing the rest from reference TRBV2 and TRBJ2-3, the complete variable domain is EPEVTQTPSHQVTQMGQEVILRCVPISNHLYFYWYRQILGQKVEFLVSFYNNEISEKSEIFDDQFSVERPDGSNFTLKIRSTKLEDSAMYFCASSQGRSGTQYFGPGTRLTVL.

The chain combines TRBV6-5 with TRBJ1-6; tentatively, D is TRBD1 (6 bases). Germline V lookup: CDR1 MNHEY, CDR2 SVGAGI. Trimming removed 4 bases at V and 6 bases at J, with 13 bases between. The CDR3 spans 15 residues. CDR3 in DNA: TGTGCCAGCAGTTCCGCAGGGGTCGGTAATTCACCCCTCCACTTT. Translation gives CASSSAGVGNSPLHF.

V is TRBV19 and J is TRBJ2-1; 7 bases fit TRBD1. CDR1 and CDR2 from the germline V gene are LNHDA and SQIVND (reference sequence). The V segment lost 1 base and the J segment 0 bases; nucleotides outside the gene matches: 0. The CDR3 covers 15 residues. CDR3 sequence: CASSIGTGSYNEQFF. CDR3 bases: TGTGCCAGTAGTATAGGGACAGGCTCCTACAATGAGCAGTTCTTC.

The V gene is TRBV2, the J gene TRBJ1-1; 8 bases agree with TRBD1. Germline values: CDR1 SNHLY, CDR2 FYNNEI. The CDR3 is made up of 13 amino acids. V lost 3 bases, J lost 4 bases, and 1 base stayed unmatched. As DNA, the CDR3 is TGTGCCAGCAGTGACCAGGGGGCCACTGAAGCTTTCTTT. It yields the protein CASSDQGATEAFF.

The J gene is TRBJ1-2, the V gene TRBV6-2 or TRBV6-3; unclear D gene. The V end was cut by 6 bases, the J end by 8 bases, with 13 bases between. Germline CDR1 reads MNHEY; CDR2 reads SVGEGT. The CDR3 loop spans 12 amino acids. The CDR3 nucleotides read TGTGCCAGCAGCACCGTGGGATCCGGCTACACCTTC. It specifies CASSTVGSGYTF.

The chain joins TRBV4-1 to TRBJ1-5; D is possibly TRBD1 (5 bases). Germline assignment: CDR1 MGHRA and CDR2 YSYEKL. CDR3 length equals 19 residues. Between the trimmed V and J ends, which lost 4 bases and 2 bases, there was a span of 24 bases. As DNA, the CDR3 is TGCGCCAGCAGCCCAAACCTATTCGGGCTCGGGGCGCGCAATCAGCCCCAGCATTTT. Protein: CASSPNLFGLGARNQPQHF.

This rearrangement joins TRBV4-3 to TRBJ1-2; 9 nucleotides align to TRBD1. Germline V lookup: CDR1 LGHNA, CDR2 YSLEER. CDR3 size: 17 residues. Trimming at V came to 0 bases and at J to 3 bases, leaving 8 bases not matched to a gene. DNA of the CDR3: TGCGCCAGCAGCCAAGAGTTACCGGGACAGGGAGACTATGGCTACACCTTC. As protein: CASSQELPGQGDYGYTF.

The chain uses TRBV4-1 and TRBJ1-4; D uncertain. CDR3 length: 13 residues. Trimming pared 4 bases from V and 7 bases from J, leaving 10 bases between. Per germline, CDR1 MGHRA and CDR2 YSYEKL. The CDR3 nucleotides read TGCGCCAGCAGCCGGGCCATGGGTGAAAAACTGTTTTTT. This gives the protein CASSRAMGEKLFF.

The chain recombines TRBV4-2 with TRBJ1-2; D is possibly TRBD1 (5 bases). Germline lookup yields CDR1 LGHNA and CDR2 YNFKEQ. The CDR3 consists of 20 residues. Trimming left V 0 bases short and J 5 bases short, with 28 bases between. CDR3 nucleotide sequence: TGTGCCAGCAGCCAAGATCCATACTTACTAGGGGAGACGGGCCTTTATGGCTACACCTTC. Amino acid sequence: CASSQDPYLLGETGLYGYTF.

The CDR3 spells CASSRQANTGELFF. The CDR3 DNA sequence: TGTGCCAGCAGCCGCCAAGCGAACACCGGGGAGCTGTTTTTT. This chain links TRBV7-3 with TRBJ2-2, with no clear D. The length of the CDR3 is 14 residues. Germline V gene sequence: CDR1 SGHTA, CDR2 FQGTGA. Trimming shortened V by 5 bases and J by 0 bases, and 7 bases separated the two germline ends.

The V and J genes are TRBV7-2 and TRBJ2-3; D uncertain. The germline V and J ends were trimmed by 5 bases and 4 bases, with 10 bases remaining between them. The CDR3 sequence is 13 residues long. Germline values: CDR1 SGHTA, CDR2 FQGNSA. The CDR3 spells CASSTARSDTQYF. For the CDR3, the DNA is TGTGCCAGCAGCACCGCGCGGTCAGATACGCAGTATTTT.

The V gene is TRBV5-1, the J gene TRBJ2-7; TRBD1 matches 8 bases. In germline, CDR1 is SGHRS, CDR2 YFSETQ. J gave up 5 bases and V 0 bases, and 4 bases lay outside the gene matches. This CDR3 has 14 amino acids. In DNA, the CDR3 is TGCGCCAGCAGCTTGGCCCTGACAGGGGACGAGCAGTACTTC. Its protein product is CASSLALTGDEQYF.

The chain links TRBV2 to TRBJ2-7, with 8 bases that match TRBD2. V trimming: 7 bases; J trimming: 4 bases; junction bases outside the gene matches: 9. CDR3 length: 14 amino acids. CDR1 is SNHLY and CDR2 is FYNNEI in the germline V gene. The DNA of the CDR3 is TGTGCCAGCACCCCTACGATAGCGGGGTACGAGCAGTACTTC. Its protein product is CASTPTIAGYEQYF.

This sequence joins TRBV27 and TRBJ2-3; 7 nucleotides agree with TRBD2. There are 13 residues in the CDR3. V lost 5 bases and J lost 6; bases outside the gene matches: 5. Germline V gene sequence: CDR1 MNHEY, CDR2 SMNVEV (reference sequence). The CDR3 sequence is CASSRTSGDTQYF. In DNA form, the CDR3 reads TGTGCCAGCAGTAGGACTAGTGGGGATACGCAGTATTTT.

The chain links TRBV3-1 (or the pseudogene TRBV3-2) to TRBJ2-4; 9 nucleotides agree with TRBD1. CDR1 and CDR2 from the germline V gene are LGHDT and YNNKEL (reference sequence). V lost 4 bases and J lost 0; bases outside the gene matches: 4. This CDR3 is 16 amino acids long. CDR3 nucleotides: TGTGCCAGCAGCCCGCGACAGGGGGTAGCCAAAAACATTCAGTACTTC. This gives the protein CASSPRQGVAKNIQYF.

The rearrangement joins TRBV4-1 to TRBJ1-5; the D gene is possibly TRBD1 (5 bases). The CDR3 loop spans 16 amino acids. Trimming took 1 base from V and 3 from J, leaving 13 bases between them. From germline, CDR1 is MGHRA and CDR2 YSYEKL. The CDR3 sequence: CASSQGPGTANQPQHF. The CDR3 DNA sequence: TGCGCCAGCAGCCAAGGTCCAGGGACGGCCAATCAGCCCCAGCATTTT.

The V and J genes are TRBV4-3 and TRBJ2-5, with 8 nucleotides matching TRBD1. J gave up 5 bases and V 4 bases, and 9 bases lay outside the gene matches. The CDR3 extends over 15 amino acids. Germline V gene data show CDR1 as LGHNA and CDR2 as YSLEER. The CDR3 nucleotides read TGCGCCAGCAGCCCAGACCCAGGGGGCTGGGAGACCCAGTACTTC. Amino acids: CASSPDPGGWETQYF.

The chain employs TRBV7-8 and TRBJ1-3; D may be TRBD1 (6 bases). V gave up 0 bases and J gave up 4 bases, with 7 bases separating them. The CDR3 is made up of 14 amino acids. Germline V gives CDR1 SGHVS, CDR2 FQNEAQ. CDR3: CASSLAGGGNTIYF. CDR3 coding DNA: TGTGCCAGCAGCTTAGCAGGGGGAGGAAACACCATATATTTT.

This rearrangement joins TRBV15 to TRBJ2-2; 7 bases line up with TRBD1. The CDR3 is 15 residues long. Unmatched junction bases numbered 1, after V lost 0 bases and J lost 3 bases. Germline CDR1 reads LNHNV; CDR2 reads YYDKDF (reference sequence). Here the CDR3 reads CATSREGTDTGELFF. The CDR3 DNA is TGTGCCACCAGCAGAGAAGGGACAGACACCGGGGAGCTGTTTTTT.

The CDR3: CASSLEVTAYGYTF. CDR3 coding DNA: TGTGCCAGCAGCTTAGAGGTGACTGCCTATGGCTACACCTTC. The chain joins TRBV7-9 to TRBJ1-2; D gene ambiguous. V shed 1 base and J shed 4 bases, with 10 bases lying between them. CDR3 size: 14 residues. Germline V gene lookup returns CDR1 SEHNR and CDR2 FQNEAQ (reference sequence). Using reference TRBV7-9 and TRBJ1-2 for the parts outside the CDR3, the full variable domain is DTGVSQNPRHKITKRGQNVTFRCDPISEHNRLYWYRQTLGQGPEFLTYFQNEAQLEKSRLLSDRFSAERPKGSFSTLEIQRTEQGDSAMYLCASSLEVTAYGYTFGSGTRLTVV.